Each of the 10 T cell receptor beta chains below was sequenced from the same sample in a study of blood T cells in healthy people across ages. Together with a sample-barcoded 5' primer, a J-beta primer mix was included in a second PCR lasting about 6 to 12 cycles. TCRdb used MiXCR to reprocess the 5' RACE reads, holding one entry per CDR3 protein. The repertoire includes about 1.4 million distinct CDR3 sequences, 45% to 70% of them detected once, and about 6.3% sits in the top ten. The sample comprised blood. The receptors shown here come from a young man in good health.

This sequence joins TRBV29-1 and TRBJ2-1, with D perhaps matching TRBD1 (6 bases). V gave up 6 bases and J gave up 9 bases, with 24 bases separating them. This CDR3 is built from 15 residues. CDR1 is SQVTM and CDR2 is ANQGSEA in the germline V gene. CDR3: CSVVKQGTFSGEQFF. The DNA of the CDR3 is TGCAGCGTAGTAAAACAGGGCACTTTCTCCGGTGAGCAGTTCTTC.

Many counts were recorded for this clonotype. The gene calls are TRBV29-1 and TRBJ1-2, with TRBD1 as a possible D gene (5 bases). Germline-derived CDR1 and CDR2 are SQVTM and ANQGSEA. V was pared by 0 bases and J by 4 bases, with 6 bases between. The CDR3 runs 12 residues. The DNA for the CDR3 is TGCAGCGTTGAAGACCAGGGCTATGGCTACACCTTC. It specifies CSVEDQGYGYTF. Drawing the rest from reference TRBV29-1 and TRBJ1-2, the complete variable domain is SAVISQKPSRDICQRGTSLTIQCQVDSQVTMMFWYRQQPGQSLTLIATANQGSEATYESGFVIDKFPISRPNLTFSTLTVSNMSPEDSSIYLCSVEDQGYGYTFGSGTRLTVV.

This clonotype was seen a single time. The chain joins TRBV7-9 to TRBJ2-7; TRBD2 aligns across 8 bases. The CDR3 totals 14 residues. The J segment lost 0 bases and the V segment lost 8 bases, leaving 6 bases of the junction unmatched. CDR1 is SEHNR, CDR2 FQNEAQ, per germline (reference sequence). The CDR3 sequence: CASQRGGSSYEQYF. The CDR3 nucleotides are TGTGCCAGCCAACGGGGGGGGAGCTCCTACGAGCAGTACTTC.

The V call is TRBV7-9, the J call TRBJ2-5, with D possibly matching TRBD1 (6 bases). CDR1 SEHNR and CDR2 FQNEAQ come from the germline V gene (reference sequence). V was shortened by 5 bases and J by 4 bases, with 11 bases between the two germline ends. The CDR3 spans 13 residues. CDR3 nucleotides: TGTGCCAGCAGCGGGGACATTGGAGAGACCCAGTACTTC. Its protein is CASSGDIGETQYF. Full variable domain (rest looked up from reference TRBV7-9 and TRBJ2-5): DTGVSQNPRHKITKRGQNVTFRCDPISEHNRLYWYRQTLGQGPEFLTYFQNEAQLEKSRLLSDRFSAERPKGSFSTLEIQRTEQGDSAMYLCASSGDIGETQYFGPGTRLLVL.

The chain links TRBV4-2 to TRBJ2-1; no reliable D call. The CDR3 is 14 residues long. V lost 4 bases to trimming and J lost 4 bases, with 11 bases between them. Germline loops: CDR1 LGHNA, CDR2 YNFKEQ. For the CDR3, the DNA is TGTGCCAGCAGCCCCCTAAGGGATTACAATGAGCAGTTCTTC. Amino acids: CASSPLRDYNEQFF.

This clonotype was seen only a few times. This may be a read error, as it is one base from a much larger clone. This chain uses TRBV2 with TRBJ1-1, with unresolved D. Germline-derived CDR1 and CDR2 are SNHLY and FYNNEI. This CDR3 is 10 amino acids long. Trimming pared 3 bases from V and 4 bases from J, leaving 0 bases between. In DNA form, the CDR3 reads TGTGCCAGCAGTGACACTGAAGCTTTCTTT. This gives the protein CASSDTEAFF.

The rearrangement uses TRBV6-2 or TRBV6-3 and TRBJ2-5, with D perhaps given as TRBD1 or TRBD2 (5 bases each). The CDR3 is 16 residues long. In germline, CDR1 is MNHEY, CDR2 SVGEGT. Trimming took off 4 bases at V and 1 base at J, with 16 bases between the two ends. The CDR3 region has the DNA TGTGCCAGCAGTTGGGACCATAACGTCCTCCAAGAGACCCAGTACTTC. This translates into CASSWDHNVLQETQYF.

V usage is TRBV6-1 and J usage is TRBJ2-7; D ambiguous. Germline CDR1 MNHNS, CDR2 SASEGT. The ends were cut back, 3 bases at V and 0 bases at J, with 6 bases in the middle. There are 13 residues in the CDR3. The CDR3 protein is CASSDLNSYEQYF. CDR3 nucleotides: TGTGCCAGCAGTGACTTGAACTCCTACGAGCAGTACTTC.

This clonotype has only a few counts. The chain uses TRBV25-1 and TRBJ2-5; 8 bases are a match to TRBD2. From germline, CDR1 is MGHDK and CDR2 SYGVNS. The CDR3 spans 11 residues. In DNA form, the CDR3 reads TGTGCGACCGGGGGGGAAGAGACCCAGTACTTC. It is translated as CATGGEETQYF.

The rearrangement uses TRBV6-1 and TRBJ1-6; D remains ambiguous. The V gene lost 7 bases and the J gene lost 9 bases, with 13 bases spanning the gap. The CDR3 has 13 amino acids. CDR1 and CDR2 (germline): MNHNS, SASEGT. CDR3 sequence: CASTQDVTSPLHF. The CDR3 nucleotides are TGTGCCAGCACTCAGGATGTAACTTCACCCCTCCACTTT.